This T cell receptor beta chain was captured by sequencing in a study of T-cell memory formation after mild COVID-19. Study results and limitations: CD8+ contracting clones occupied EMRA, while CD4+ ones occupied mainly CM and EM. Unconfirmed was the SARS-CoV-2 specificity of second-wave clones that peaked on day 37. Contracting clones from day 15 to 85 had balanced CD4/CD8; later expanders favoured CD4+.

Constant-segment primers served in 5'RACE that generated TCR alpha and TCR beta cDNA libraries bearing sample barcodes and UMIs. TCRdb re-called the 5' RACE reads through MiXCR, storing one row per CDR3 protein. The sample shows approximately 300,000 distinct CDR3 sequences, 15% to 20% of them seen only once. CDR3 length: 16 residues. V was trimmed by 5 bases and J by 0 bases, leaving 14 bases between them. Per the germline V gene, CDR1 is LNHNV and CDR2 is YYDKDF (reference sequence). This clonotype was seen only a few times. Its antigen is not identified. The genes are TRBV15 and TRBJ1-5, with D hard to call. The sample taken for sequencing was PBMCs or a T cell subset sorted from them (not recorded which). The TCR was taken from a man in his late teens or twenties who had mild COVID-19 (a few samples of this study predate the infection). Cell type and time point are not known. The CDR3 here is CATSGIGGFSNQPQHF. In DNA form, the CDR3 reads TGTGCCACCAGCGGAATCGGAGGTTTTAGCAATCAGCCCCAGCATTTT.